Listed below are T cell receptor beta chains from one sample, sequenced in a study of cytomegalovirus exposure and HLA in healthy donors. Using immunoSEQ multiplex PCR, the repertoire was profiled, and TCRdb retains in-frame clones only, with some absent. Among approximately 190,000 clones listed, about two thirds were seen once. The sequencing sample was made of PBMCs. The receptors come from a man aged 40-49 years in good health and CMV-seropositive. Both conserved end residues are trimmed from each CDR3. The order of the fields is CDR3 length, J gene, D gene, V gene, CDR3 protein. The D gene is left open where the match is weak.

11 | TRBJ2-5 | - | TRBV27 | ASSRLGSETQY
15 | TRBJ1-6 | - | TRBV9 | ASSVEAVSSYNSPLH
12 | TRBJ1-4 | - | TRBV29-1 | SVVAGDYNEKLF
13 | TRBJ2-1 | TRBD1 | TRBV5-4 | ASSSTGFDWNEQF
12 | TRBJ1-2 | - | TRBV7-9 | ASSLLREDYGYT
13 | TRBJ1-6 | - | TRBV6-1 | ASSDARAGNSPLH
11 | TRBJ1-4 | - | TRBV29-1 | SGREGPNEKLF
14 | TRBJ2-6 | - | TRBV4-2 | ASRLILSSGANVLT
14 | TRBJ2-2 | TRBD2 | TRBV11-2 | ASSSILAGGSGELF
11 | TRBJ1-1 | - | TRBV6-1 | ASSVQGRTEAF
12 | TRBJ2-2 | - | TRBV2 | ASRADSETGELF
12 | TRBJ1-4 | - | TRBV29-1 | SVGYAGTNEELS
13 | TRBJ2-2 | TRBD2 | TRBV6-5 | ASSSVLDPGREAF
9 | TRBJ1-1 | - | TRBV2 | ASSRGTEAF
13 | TRBJ1-4 | - | TRBV6-5 | ASGLSGTTNEKLF
12 | TRBJ2-7 | - | TRBV10-3 | AISESDRRGEQY
15 | TRBJ2-3 | TRBD2 | TRBV4-3 | ASSPGLAGGMADTQY
15 | TRBJ2-1 | TRBD2 | TRBV27 | ARTIRRLASSYNEQF
14 | TRBJ1-2 | - | TRBV19 | ASSDVVGGLVDGYT
14 | TRBJ2-2 | - | TRBV5-4 | ASSLEGRGDTGELF
11 | TRBJ1-1 | TRBD1 | TRBV11-1 | ASSLDRYTEAF
15 | TRBJ2-6 | TRBD1 | TRBV9 | ASSIRQGYTGANVLT
12 | TRBJ1-2 | - | TRBV5-6 | ASSLGNRVRGYT
12 | TRBJ2-1 | - | TRBV25-1 | ASAKGFSYNEQF
12 | TRBJ2-4 | TRBD2 | TRBV2 | ASLSGGGKNIQY
11 | TRBJ1-1 | - | TRBV9 | ASSTEGGTEAF
16 | TRBJ1-5 | TRBD1 | TRBV7-6 | ASSSKPSQGAGFQPQH
12 | TRBJ1-2 | - | TRBV28 | ASSLSGGGGGYT
12 | TRBJ2-7 | - | TRBV15 | ATSRGGGVVEQY
13 | TRBJ2-1 | - | TRBV7-2 | ASSYTPSSYNEQF